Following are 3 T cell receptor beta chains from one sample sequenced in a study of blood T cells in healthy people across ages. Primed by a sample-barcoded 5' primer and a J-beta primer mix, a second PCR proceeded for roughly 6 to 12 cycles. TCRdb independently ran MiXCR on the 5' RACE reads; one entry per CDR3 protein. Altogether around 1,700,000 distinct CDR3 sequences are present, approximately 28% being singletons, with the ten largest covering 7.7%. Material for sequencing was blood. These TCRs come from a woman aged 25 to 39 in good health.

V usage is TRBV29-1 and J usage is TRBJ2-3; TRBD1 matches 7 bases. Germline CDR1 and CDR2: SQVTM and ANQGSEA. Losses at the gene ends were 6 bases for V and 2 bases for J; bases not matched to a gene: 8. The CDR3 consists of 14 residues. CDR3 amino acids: CSVGDRTTTDTQYF. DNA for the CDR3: TGCAGCGTGGGGGACAGAACAACCACAGATACGCAGTATTTT.

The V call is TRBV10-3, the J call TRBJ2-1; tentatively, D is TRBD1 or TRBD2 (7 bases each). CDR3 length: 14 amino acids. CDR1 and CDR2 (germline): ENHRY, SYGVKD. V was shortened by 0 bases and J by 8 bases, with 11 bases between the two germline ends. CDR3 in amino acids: CAISESSGGDEQFF. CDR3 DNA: TGTGCCATCAGTGAGTCATCAGGGGGGGATGAGCAGTTCTTC.

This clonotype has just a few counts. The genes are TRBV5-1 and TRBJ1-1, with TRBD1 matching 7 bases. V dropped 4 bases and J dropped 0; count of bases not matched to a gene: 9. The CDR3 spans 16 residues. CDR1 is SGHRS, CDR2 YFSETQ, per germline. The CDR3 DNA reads TGCGCCAGCAGCACCGGGACAGATGGACTGAACACTGAAGCTTTCTTT. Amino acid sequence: CASSTGTDGLNTEAFF.